These T cell receptor beta chains were read from a single sample in a study of blood T cell repertoires in COVID-19. This table comes from immunoSEQ multiplex PCR, and its TCRdb copy is limited to in-frame clones, with some not included. The data hold around 250,000 clones, with roughly 86% observed a single time. The sequenced material came from PBMCs or T cells enriched from blood (not recorded which). All receptors derive from a woman between 45 and 65 years old who had recovered from COVID-19. CDR3s include the opening cysteine and the closing phenylalanine or tryptophan.

TRBJ2-5	TRBV5-1	CASSPGLKPEETQYF
TRBJ1-5	TRBV28	CASSLSSTVAIRGHQPQHF
TRBJ2-2	TRBV6-2/TRBV6-3	CASSYGGRANTGELFF
TRBJ2-3	TRBV6-4	CASSETSGRGDTQYF
TRBJ1-3	TRBV3-1/TRBV3-2	CASSYQDRTPGSTIYF
TRBJ2-2	TRBV5-8	CASSLGSGRNTGELFF
TRBJ1-6	TRBV9	CASSADSRGGSPLHF
TRBJ1-4	TRBV6-5	CASRLQVATNEKLFF
TRBJ1-3	TRBV3-1/TRBV3-2	CASSQEPGGRFGNTIYF
TRBJ1-5	TRBV7-8	CASSGRTGVGNQPQHF
TRBJ2-1	TRBV5-1	CASSLVISGINEQFF
TRBJ2-7	TRBV7-2	CASSSPGLAAVGYEQYF
TRBJ2-2	TRBV12-5	CASEAAGELFF
TRBJ1-5	TRBV28	CASSPPDRGLSNQPQHF
TRBJ1-1	TRBV12-3/TRBV12-4	CASSQTNTEAFF
TRBJ2-1	TRBV4-3	CASSQDPTSAYVQFF
TRBJ1-2	TRBV7-2	CASSRGQGATTDGYTF
TRBJ1-1	TRBV6-1	CASSEIWTMTEAFF
TRBJ2-6	TRBV4-2	CASSQGQDNSGANVLTF
TRBJ1-2	TRBV4-2	CASSQGWGDSYSNYGYTF